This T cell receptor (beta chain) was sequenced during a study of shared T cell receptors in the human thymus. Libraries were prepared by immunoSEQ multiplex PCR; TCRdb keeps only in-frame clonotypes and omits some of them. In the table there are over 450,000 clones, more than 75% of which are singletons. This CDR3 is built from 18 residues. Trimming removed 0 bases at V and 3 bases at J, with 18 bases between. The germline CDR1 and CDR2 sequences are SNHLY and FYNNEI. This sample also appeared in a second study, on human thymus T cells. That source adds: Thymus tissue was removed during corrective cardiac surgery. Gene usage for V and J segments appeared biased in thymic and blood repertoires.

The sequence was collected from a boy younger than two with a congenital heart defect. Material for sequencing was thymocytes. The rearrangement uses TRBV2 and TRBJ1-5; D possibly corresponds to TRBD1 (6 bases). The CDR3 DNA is TGTGCCAGCAGTGAAGCGCGGTATGTAGCAGGGGCCAATCAGCCCCAGCATTTT. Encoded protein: CASSEARYVAGANQPQHF.